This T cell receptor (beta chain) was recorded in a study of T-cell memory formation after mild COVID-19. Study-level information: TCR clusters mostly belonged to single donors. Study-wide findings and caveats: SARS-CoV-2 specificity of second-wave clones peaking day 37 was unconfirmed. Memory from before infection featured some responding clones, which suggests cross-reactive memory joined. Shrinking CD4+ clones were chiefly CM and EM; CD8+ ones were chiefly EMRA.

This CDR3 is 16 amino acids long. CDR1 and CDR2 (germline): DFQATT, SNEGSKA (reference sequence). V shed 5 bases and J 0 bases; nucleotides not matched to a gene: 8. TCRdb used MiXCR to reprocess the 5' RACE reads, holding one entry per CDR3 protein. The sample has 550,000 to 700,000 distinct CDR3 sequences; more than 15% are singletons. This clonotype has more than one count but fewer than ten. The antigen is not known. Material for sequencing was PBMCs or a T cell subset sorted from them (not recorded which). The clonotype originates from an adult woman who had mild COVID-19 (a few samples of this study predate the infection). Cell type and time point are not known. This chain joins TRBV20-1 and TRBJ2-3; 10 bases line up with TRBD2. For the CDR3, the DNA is TGCAGTGCTCATTGGACTAGCGGCACTAGCACAGATACGCAGTATTTT. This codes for CSAHWTSGTSTDTQYF.